A selection of T cell receptor beta chains follows, all from one sample in a study of radiation and T cells in renal cell carcinoma. TCRdb's copy holds only in-frame clones and misses some; the assay was immunoSEQ multiplex PCR. The repertoire has 50,000 to 70,000 clones, approximately 80% of them found once; the top ten carry around 7%. The starting material was blood, obtained from a patient whose treatment included radiotherapy and nephrectomy. These receptor sequences come from a man aged 55 to 69 with renal cell carcinoma. Both conserved end residues are part of each CDR3. The order of the fields is J gene, V gene, clone size, D gene, CDR3 protein, CDR3 DNA. D genes are given only for firm matches. Clone size, where shown, is once, few, many, or a class for clones that have expanded.

J gene: TRBJ1-2
V gene: TRBV28
clone size: .
D gene: .
CDR3 protein: CASREMGGGYGYTF
CDR3 DNA: TGTGCCAGCAGGGAAATGGGGGGCGGCTATGGCTACACCTTC

J gene: TRBJ1-2
V gene: TRBV6-5
clone size: once
D gene: .
CDR3 protein: CASSPRQGGYGYTF
CDR3 DNA: TGTGCCAGCAGTCCCCGGCAGGGAGGCTATGGCTACACCTTC

J gene: TRBJ2-1
V gene: TRBV30
clone size: .
D gene: TRBD2
CDR3 protein: CAWMPGLAIPHEQFF
CDR3 DNA: TGTGCCTGGATGCCGGGACTAGCTATCCCCCATGAGCAGTTCTTC

J gene: TRBJ1-5
V gene: TRBV27
clone size: .
D gene: .
CDR3 protein: CASSPRASQPQHF
CDR3 DNA: TGTGCCAGCAGTCCCAGGGCTAGCCAGCCCCAGCATTTT

J gene: TRBJ2-2
V gene: TRBV11-2
clone size: .
D gene: TRBD1
CDR3 protein: CASSLAGTAHSELFF
CDR3 DNA: TGTGCCAGCAGCTTAGCCGGGACAGCACATTCGGAGCTGTTTTTT

J gene: TRBJ1-2
V gene: TRBV19
clone size: .
D gene: TRBD1
CDR3 protein: CASDSGQLLGGYTF
CDR3 DNA: TGTGCCAGTGACTCGGGACAGTTGCTGGGGGGCTACACCTTC

J gene: TRBJ2-4
V gene: TRBV5-1
clone size: .
D gene: .
CDR3 protein: CASSLGRTGNIQYF
CDR3 DNA: TGCGCCAGCAGCTTGGGCAGGACGGGGAACATTCAGTACTTC

J gene: TRBJ2-7
V gene: TRBV4-2
clone size: .
D gene: TRBD2
CDR3 protein: CASSQLPWTSGGYEQYF
CDR3 DNA: TGTGCCAGCAGCCAATTACCCTGGACTAGCGGGGGCTACGAGCAGTACTTC

J gene: TRBJ1-3
V gene: TRBV9
clone size: .
D gene: TRBD1
CDR3 protein: CASSASPGTAGNTIYF
CDR3 DNA: TGTGCCAGCAGCGCATCTCCCGGGACAGCCGGAAACACCATATATTTT

J gene: TRBJ2-2
V gene: TRBV15
clone size: .
D gene: .
CDR3 protein: CATSRDLSQGTGELFF
CDR3 DNA: TGTGCCACCAGCAGAGATCTCAGCCAGGGCACCGGGGAGCTGTTTTTT